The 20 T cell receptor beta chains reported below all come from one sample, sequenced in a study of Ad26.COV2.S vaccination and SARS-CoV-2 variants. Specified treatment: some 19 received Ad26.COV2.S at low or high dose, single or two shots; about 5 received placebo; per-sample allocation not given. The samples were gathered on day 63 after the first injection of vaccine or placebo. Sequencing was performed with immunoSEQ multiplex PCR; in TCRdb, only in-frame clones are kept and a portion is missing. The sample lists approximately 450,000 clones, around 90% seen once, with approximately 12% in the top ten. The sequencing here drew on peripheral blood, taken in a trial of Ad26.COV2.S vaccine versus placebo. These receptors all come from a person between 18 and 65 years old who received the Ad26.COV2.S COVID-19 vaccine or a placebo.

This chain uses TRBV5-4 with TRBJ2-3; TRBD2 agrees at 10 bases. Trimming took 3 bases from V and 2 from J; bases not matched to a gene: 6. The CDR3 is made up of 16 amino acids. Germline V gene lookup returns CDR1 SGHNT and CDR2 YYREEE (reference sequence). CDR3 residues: CASSSPGLANTDTQYF. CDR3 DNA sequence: TGTGCCAGCAGCTCACCGGGACTAGCGAACACAGATACGCAGTATTTT.

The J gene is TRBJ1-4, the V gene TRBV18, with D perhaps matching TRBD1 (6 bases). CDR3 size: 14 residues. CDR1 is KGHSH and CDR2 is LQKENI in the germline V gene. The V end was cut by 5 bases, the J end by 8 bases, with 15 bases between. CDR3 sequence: CASSSPRQVEKLFF. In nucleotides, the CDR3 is TGTGCCAGCTCATCGCCGAGACAGGTCGAAAAACTGTTTTTT.

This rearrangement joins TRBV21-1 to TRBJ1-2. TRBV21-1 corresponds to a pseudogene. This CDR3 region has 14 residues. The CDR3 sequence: CASSKSRLQFGYTF. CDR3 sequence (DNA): TGTGCCAGCAGCAAATCCCGACTTCAGTTTGGCTACACCTTC.

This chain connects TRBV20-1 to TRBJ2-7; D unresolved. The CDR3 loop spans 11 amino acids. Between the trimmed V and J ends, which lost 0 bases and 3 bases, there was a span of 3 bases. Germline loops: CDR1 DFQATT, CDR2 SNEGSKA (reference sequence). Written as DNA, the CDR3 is TGCAGTGCTAGAGACTACTACGAGCAGTACTTC. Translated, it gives CSARDYYEQYF.

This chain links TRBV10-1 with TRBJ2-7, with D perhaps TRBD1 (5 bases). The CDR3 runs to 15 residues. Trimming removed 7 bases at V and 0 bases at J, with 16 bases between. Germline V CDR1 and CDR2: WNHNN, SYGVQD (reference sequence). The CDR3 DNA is TGCGCCAGCAAGCCGGACACAACGAGCTCCTACGAGCAGTACTTC. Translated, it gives CASKPDTTSSYEQYF.

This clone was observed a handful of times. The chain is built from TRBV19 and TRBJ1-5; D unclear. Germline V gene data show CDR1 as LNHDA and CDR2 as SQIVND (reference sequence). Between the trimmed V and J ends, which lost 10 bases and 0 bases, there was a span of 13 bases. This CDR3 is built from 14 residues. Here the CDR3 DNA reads TGTGCCACCTTGGAGGGTAATAGCAATCAGCCCCAGCATTTT. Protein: CATLEGNSNQPQHF.

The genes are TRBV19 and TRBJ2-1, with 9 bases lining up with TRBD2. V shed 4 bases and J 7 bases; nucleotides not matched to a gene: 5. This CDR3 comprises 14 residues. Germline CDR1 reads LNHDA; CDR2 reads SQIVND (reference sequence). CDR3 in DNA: TGTGCCAGTAGTAGGAGACTAGCGGAGAATGAGCAGTTCTTC. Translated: CASSRRLAENEQFF.

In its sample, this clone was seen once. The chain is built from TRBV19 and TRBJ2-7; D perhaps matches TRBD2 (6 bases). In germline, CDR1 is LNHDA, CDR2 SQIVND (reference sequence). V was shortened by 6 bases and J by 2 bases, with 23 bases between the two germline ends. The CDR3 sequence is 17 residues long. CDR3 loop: CASSRGGRGVLTYEQYF. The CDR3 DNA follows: TGTGCCAGTAGCCGAGGAGGGAGAGGAGTACTAACCTACGAGCAGTACTTC. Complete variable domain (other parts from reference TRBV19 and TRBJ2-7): DGGITQSPKYLFRKEGQNVTLSCEQNLNHDAMYWYRQDPGQGLRLIYYSQIVNDFQKGDIAEGYSVSREKKESFPLTVTSAQKNPTAFYLCASSRGGRGVLTYEQYFGPGTRLTVT.

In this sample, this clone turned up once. CDR3 nucleotides: TGTGCCAGCAGTGCGGGACAGGGCTATGAGCAGTTCTTC. Its protein is CASSAGQGYEQFF. The chain joins TRBV27 to TRBJ2-1; 9 bases are shared with TRBD1. There are 13 residues in the CDR3. Trimming cost V 5 bases and J 8 bases; bases outside gene matches: 4. Germline CDR1 and CDR2: MNHEY and SMNVEV (reference sequence).

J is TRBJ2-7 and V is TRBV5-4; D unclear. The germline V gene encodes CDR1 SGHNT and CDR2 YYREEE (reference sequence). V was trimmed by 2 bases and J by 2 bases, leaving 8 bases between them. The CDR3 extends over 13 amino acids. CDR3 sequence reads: CASSFGPAYEQYF. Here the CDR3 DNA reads TGTGCCAGCAGCTTCGGCCCAGCCTACGAGCAGTACTTC.

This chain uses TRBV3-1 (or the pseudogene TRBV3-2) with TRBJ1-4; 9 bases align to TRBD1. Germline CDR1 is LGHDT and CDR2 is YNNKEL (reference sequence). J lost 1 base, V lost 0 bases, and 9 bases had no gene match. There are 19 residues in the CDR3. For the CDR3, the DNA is TGTGCCAGCAGCCAAGATAGAGGACAGGGGCGAATAACTAATGAAAAACTGTTTTTT. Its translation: CASSQDRGQGRITNEKLFF.

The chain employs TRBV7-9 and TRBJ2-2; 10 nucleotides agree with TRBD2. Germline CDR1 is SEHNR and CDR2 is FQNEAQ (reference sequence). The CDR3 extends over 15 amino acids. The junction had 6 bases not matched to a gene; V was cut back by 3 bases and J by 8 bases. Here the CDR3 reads CASSFLLAGEGELFF. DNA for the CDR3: TGTGCCAGCAGCTTTCTGCTAGCGGGAGAGGGGGAGCTGTTTTTT.

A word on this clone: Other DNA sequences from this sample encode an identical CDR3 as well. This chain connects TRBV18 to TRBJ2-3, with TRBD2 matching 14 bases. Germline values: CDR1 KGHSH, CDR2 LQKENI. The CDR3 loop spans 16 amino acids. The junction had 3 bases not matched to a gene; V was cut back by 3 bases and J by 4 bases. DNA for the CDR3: TGTGCCAGCTCACCCTTGGGACTAGCGGGAGCAGATACGCAGTATTTT. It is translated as CASSPLGLAGADTQYF.

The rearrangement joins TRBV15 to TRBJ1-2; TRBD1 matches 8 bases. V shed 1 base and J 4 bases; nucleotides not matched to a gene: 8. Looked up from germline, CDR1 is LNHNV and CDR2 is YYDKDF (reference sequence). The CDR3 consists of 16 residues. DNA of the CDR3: TGTGCCACCAGCAGAGCGCAGGGGGCCTGGGCCTATGGCTACACCTTC. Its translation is CATSRAQGAWAYGYTF.

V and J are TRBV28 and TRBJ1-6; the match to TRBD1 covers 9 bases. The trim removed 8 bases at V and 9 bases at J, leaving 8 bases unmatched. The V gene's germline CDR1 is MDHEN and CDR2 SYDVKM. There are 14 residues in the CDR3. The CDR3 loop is CASSGQGASSPLHF. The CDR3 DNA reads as TGTGCCAGCTCGGGACAGGGTGCCAGTTCACCCCTCCACTTT.

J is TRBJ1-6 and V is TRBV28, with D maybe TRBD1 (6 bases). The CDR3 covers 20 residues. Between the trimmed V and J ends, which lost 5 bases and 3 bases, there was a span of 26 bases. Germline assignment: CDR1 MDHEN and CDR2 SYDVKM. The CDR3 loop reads CASSPPAPSGEGGYNSPLHF. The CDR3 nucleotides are TGTGCCAGCAGTCCGCCTGCCCCCTCAGGGGAAGGGGGCTATAATTCACCCCTCCACTTT.

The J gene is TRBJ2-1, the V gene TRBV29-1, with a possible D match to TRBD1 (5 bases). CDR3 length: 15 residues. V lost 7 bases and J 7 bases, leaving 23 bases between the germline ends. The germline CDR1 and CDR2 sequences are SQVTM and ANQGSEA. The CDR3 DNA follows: TGCAGCGCCGGAACGAGCTTAACAGGAAAAAATGAGCAGTTCTTC. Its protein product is CSAGTSLTGKNEQFF.

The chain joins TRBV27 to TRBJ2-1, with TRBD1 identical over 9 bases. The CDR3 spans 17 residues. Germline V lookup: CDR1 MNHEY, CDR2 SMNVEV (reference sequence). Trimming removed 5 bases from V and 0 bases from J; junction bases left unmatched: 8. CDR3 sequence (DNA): TGTGCCAGCAGTAAAACAGGGGGCCAATACTCCTACAATGAGCAGTTCTTC. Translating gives CASSKTGGQYSYNEQFF.

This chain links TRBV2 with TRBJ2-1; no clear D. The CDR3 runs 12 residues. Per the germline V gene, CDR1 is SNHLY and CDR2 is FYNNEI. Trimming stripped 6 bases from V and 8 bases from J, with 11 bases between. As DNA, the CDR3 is TGTGCCAGCAGCGGACCTTATGATGAGCAGTTCTTC. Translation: CASSGPYDEQFF.

Here the CDR3 reads CASSLEVGASYEQYF. CDR3 bases: TGTGCCAGCAGCTTAGAGGTGGGGGCCAGCTACGAGCAGTACTTC. The V and J genes are TRBV7-2 and TRBJ2-7, with D possibly being TRBD1 (6 bases). Trimming cost V 1 base and J 3 bases, with 13 bases left between them. Germline CDR1 is SGHTA and CDR2 is FQGNSA. The CDR3 spans 15 residues.